These T cell receptor beta chains were read from a single sample in a study of early T cells in non-severe SARS-CoV-2 infection. TCRdb reprocessed the 5' RACE reads via MiXCR and lists one record per CDR3 protein. This table has 30,000 to 40,000 distinct CDR3 sequences, over 4.5% appearing once. Sequenced: whole blood. These receptors were collected from an adult who was a healthcare worker with PCR-confirmed SARS-CoV-2 infection or an uninfected control (not recorded which). Each CDR3 is given with its conserved first and last residue. D genes are given only for firm matches. Size is omitted from some rows. Given values are once, few, many or a class for expanded clones.

V gene: TRBV5-6
D gene: NA
J gene: TRBJ1-1
clone size: many
CDR3 DNA: TGTGCCAGCAGTTTGGGCCCCGAAGCTTTCTTT
CDR3 protein: CASSLGPEAFF

V gene: TRBV7-2
D gene: NA
J gene: TRBJ2-5
clone size: NA
CDR3 DNA: TGTGCCAGCAGCCCCGGAGATGGCAGAGAGACCCAGTACTTC
CDR3 protein: CASSPGDGRETQYF

V gene: TRBV3-1
D gene: TRBD1
J gene: TRBJ2-7
clone size: few
CDR3 DNA: TGTGCCAGCAGCCAAATCTTGTCGGGACAGGGGTCCGAGCAGTACTTC
CDR3 protein: CASSQILSGQGSEQYF

V gene: TRBV7-9
D gene: NA
J gene: TRBJ2-7
clone size: few
CDR3 DNA: TGTGCCAGCAGCTTCACCTATTCCTACGAGCAGTACTTC
CDR3 protein: CASSFTYSYEQYF

V gene: TRBV6-6
D gene: TRBD1
J gene: TRBJ1-2
clone size: many
CDR3 DNA: TGTGCCAGCAGCCCGGACAGGGAGCGGGCCTATGGCTACACCTTC
CDR3 protein: CASSPDRERAYGYTF

V gene: TRBV6-6
D gene: NA
J gene: TRBJ2-1
clone size: many
CDR3 DNA: TGTGCCAGCTCTAATATCGACAGCTACAATGAGCAGTTCTTC
CDR3 protein: CASSNIDSYNEQFF

V gene: TRBV15
D gene: NA
J gene: TRBJ2-1
clone size: NA
CDR3 DNA: TGTGCCACCAGCGGTACGGGTTGGAATGAGCAGTTCTTC
CDR3 protein: CATSGTGWNEQFF

V gene: TRBV19
D gene: TRBD2
J gene: TRBJ2-1
clone size: many
CDR3 DNA: TGTGCCAGTAGCAAGAGCGGGGGAACCTACAATGAGCAGTTCTTC
CDR3 protein: CASSKSGGTYNEQFF

V gene: TRBV9
D gene: TRBD1
J gene: TRBJ1-6
clone size: many
CDR3 DNA: TGTGCCAGCAGCGTAACAGGGGAGGTATTAACCCTCCACTTT
CDR3 protein: CASSVTGEVLTLHF

V gene: TRBV18
D gene: NA
J gene: TRBJ2-7
clone size: NA
CDR3 DNA: TGTGCCAGCTCACCTCAACGGGGTTCCCCCGACGAGCAGTACTTC
CDR3 protein: CASSPQRGSPDEQYF

V gene: TRBV5-1
D gene: NA
J gene: TRBJ2-1
clone size: NA
CDR3 DNA: TGCGCCAGCACCCCCGACAGCTACAATGAGCAGTTCTTC
CDR3 protein: CASTPDSYNEQFF

V gene: TRBV11-2
D gene: NA
J gene: TRBJ2-3
clone size: NA
CDR3 DNA: TGTGCCAGCAGCTTAGGTTCAACGGGGGCAGATACGCAGTATTTT
CDR3 protein: CASSLGSTGADTQYF

V gene: TRBV20-1
D gene: TRBD2
J gene: TRBJ2-3
clone size: few
CDR3 DNA: TGCAGTGCTAGAAACATAGCGGGGGAGGTAGATACGCAGTATTTT
CDR3 protein: CSARNIAGEVDTQYF

V gene: TRBV12-3/TRBV12-4
D gene: NA
J gene: TRBJ1-1
clone size: NA
CDR3 DNA: TGTGCCAGCAGTTTTGACACTGAAGCTTTCTTT
CDR3 protein: CASSFDTEAFF

V gene: TRBV4-3
D gene: NA
J gene: TRBJ2-7
clone size: few
CDR3 DNA: TGCGCCAGCAGCCAATCGCGGACATCTCACTCCTACGAGCAGTACTTC
CDR3 protein: CASSQSRTSHSYEQYF

V gene: TRBV6-2/TRBV6-3
D gene: NA
J gene: TRBJ1-3
clone size: many
CDR3 DNA: TGTGCCAGCAGCCAGGCCGGACAGCGAAACACCATATATTTT
CDR3 protein: CASSQAGQRNTIYF

V gene: TRBV14
D gene: NA
J gene: TRBJ2-5
clone size: NA
CDR3 DNA: TGTGCCAGCAGCCAAGCCAGGGGACAAGAGACCCAGTACTTC
CDR3 protein: CASSQARGQETQYF

V gene: TRBV29-1
D gene: NA
J gene: TRBJ1-2
clone size: few
CDR3 DNA: TGCAGCGTTCGCGAACCCTCTAACTATGGCTACACCTTC
CDR3 protein: CSVREPSNYGYTF

V gene: TRBV7-6
D gene: NA
J gene: TRBJ2-3
clone size: many
CDR3 DNA: TGTGCCAGCAGCTTATATCGACTAGATACGCAGTATTTT
CDR3 protein: CASSLYRLDTQYF

V gene: TRBV7-8
D gene: NA
J gene: TRBJ2-5
clone size: NA
CDR3 DNA: TGTGCCAGCAGCCTAAGCGACCAAGAGACCCAGTACTTC
CDR3 protein: CASSLSDQETQYF

V gene: TRBV7-6
D gene: TRBD2
J gene: TRBJ2-3
clone size: NA
CDR3 DNA: TGTGCCAGCAGCTTAGGTGCGGGGGGTACTAGCACAGATACGCAGTATTTT
CDR3 protein: CASSLGAGGTSTDTQYF

V gene: TRBV4-2
D gene: NA
J gene: TRBJ2-6
clone size: NA
CDR3 DNA: TGTGCCAGCAGCCTCCTCGTGGGGGAGGGGGCCAACGTCCTGACTTTC
CDR3 protein: CASSLLVGEGANVLTF

V gene: TRBV5-1
D gene: NA
J gene: TRBJ2-1
clone size: NA
CDR3 DNA: TGCGCCAGCAGCTTGGCCCAATCTCTCGACAGTGAGCAGTTCTTC
CDR3 protein: CASSLAQSLDSEQFF

V gene: TRBV20-1
D gene: TRBD1
J gene: TRBJ2-1
clone size: many
CDR3 DNA: TGCAGTGCTAGAGATAACTTGGGGACAGGGATTCATGAGCAGTTCTTC
CDR3 protein: CSARDNLGTGIHEQFF

V gene: TRBV29-1
D gene: TRBD2
J gene: TRBJ2-3
clone size: few
CDR3 DNA: TGCAGCGTTGGTAGCGGGGGCCAAAGCACAGATACGCAGTATTTT
CDR3 protein: CSVGSGGQSTDTQYF

V gene: TRBV15
D gene: TRBD2
J gene: TRBJ2-3
clone size: many
CDR3 DNA: TGTGCCACCAGCTCTCAACGGGGGGGAGATACGCAGTATTTT
CDR3 protein: CATSSQRGGDTQYF

V gene: TRBV5-1
D gene: NA
J gene: TRBJ1-2
clone size: many
CDR3 DNA: TGCGCCAGCAGCAGTGGACTTCTCCTTGAGGGCTACACCTTC
CDR3 protein: CASSSGLLLEGYTF

V gene: TRBV29-1
D gene: TRBD1
J gene: TRBJ1-1
clone size: many
CDR3 DNA: TGCAGCGTTTCTAGGGCAGGGGGTATGAACACTGAAGCTTTCTTT
CDR3 protein: CSVSRAGGMNTEAFF

V gene: TRBV7-3
D gene: NA
J gene: TRBJ1-1
clone size: NA
CDR3 DNA: TGTGCCAGCAGTCCCGGGGGGCTCACTGAAGCTTTCTTT
CDR3 protein: CASSPGGLTEAFF

V gene: TRBV7-6
D gene: NA
J gene: TRBJ2-7
clone size: few
CDR3 DNA: TGTGCCAGCAGCCGAGGGACTTTCACGGACTACGAGCAGTACTTC
CDR3 protein: CASSRGTFTDYEQYF

V gene: TRBV6-2/TRBV6-3
D gene: NA
J gene: TRBJ1-2
clone size: many
CDR3 DNA: TGTGCCAGCCGAATGGACGCTAACTATGGCTACACCTTC
CDR3 protein: CASRMDANYGYTF

V gene: TRBV5-6
D gene: NA
J gene: TRBJ2-7
clone size: NA
CDR3 DNA: TGTGCCAGCAGCTTGGTCGAGAAGCAAGGGTGGGAGCAGTACTTC
CDR3 protein: CASSLVEKQGWEQYF

V gene: TRBV2
D gene: NA
J gene: TRBJ2-2
clone size: few
CDR3 DNA: TGTGCCAGCAACGGGGGCCGAAACACCGGGGAGCTGTTTTTT
CDR3 protein: CASNGGRNTGELFF

V gene: TRBV2
D gene: NA
J gene: TRBJ2-2
clone size: few
CDR3 DNA: TGTGCCAGCAGTGACATAAGGGCCGGGGAGCTGTTTTTT
CDR3 protein: CASSDIRAGELFF

V gene: TRBV12-3/TRBV12-4
D gene: NA
J gene: TRBJ2-1
clone size: many
CDR3 DNA: TGTGCCAGCAGTCCTGCGCTAGGGGGTAACAATGAGCAGTTCTTC
CDR3 protein: CASSPALGGNNEQFF

V gene: TRBV6-2/TRBV6-3
D gene: NA
J gene: TRBJ1-4
clone size: NA
CDR3 DNA: TGTGCCAGCAGTACCGGGACGGAGAATGAAAAACTGTTTTTT
CDR3 protein: CASSTGTENEKLFF

V gene: TRBV11-2
D gene: TRBD2
J gene: TRBJ2-1
clone size: many
CDR3 DNA: TGTGCCAGCAGCTTAGCTAGCGGGGTCAATGAGCAGTTCTTC
CDR3 protein: CASSLASGVNEQFF

V gene: TRBV7-6
D gene: NA
J gene: TRBJ2-2
clone size: NA
CDR3 DNA: TGTGCCAGCAGCCTCAAACCCGGGTCGGGAACCGGGGAGCTGTTTTTT
CDR3 protein: CASSLKPGSGTGELFF

V gene: TRBV29-1
D gene: TRBD1
J gene: TRBJ1-1
clone size: many
CDR3 DNA: TGCAGCTTCGACACCGGGACAGGGGGTTCCACTGAAGCTTTCTTT
CDR3 protein: CSFDTGTGGSTEAFF

V gene: TRBV6-5
D gene: NA
J gene: TRBJ2-3
clone size: many
CDR3 DNA: TGTGCCAGTTCGCGGGGGCAAGTTCGGGATACGCAGTATTTT
CDR3 protein: CASSRGQVRDTQYF

V gene: TRBV12-3/TRBV12-4
D gene: NA
J gene: TRBJ2-2
clone size: NA
CDR3 DNA: TGTGCCAGCAGTTTGGTCGGGGGCGTCACCGGGGAGCTGTTTTTT
CDR3 protein: CASSLVGGVTGELFF

V gene: TRBV6-4
D gene: TRBD2
J gene: TRBJ2-3
clone size: medium-sized
CDR3 DNA: TGTGCCAGCAGTGGACTAGCGGGGGGCACAGATACGCAGTATTTT
CDR3 protein: CASSGLAGGTDTQYF

V gene: TRBV12-3/TRBV12-4
D gene: NA
J gene: TRBJ1-1
clone size: NA
CDR3 DNA: TGTGCCAGCATCCCCGGGCGTGGGTTTGGTGAAGCTTTCTTT
CDR3 protein: CASIPGRGFGEAFF

V gene: TRBV18
D gene: NA
J gene: TRBJ2-7
clone size: few
CDR3 DNA: TGTGCCAGCTCGCAACGAGGTCGGGTCTACGAGCAGTACTTC
CDR3 protein: CASSQRGRVYEQYF

V gene: TRBV9
D gene: NA
J gene: TRBJ1-2
clone size: NA
CDR3 DNA: TGTGCCAGCAGCGCCTCCAACTATGGCTACACCTTC
CDR3 protein: CASSASNYGYTF

V gene: TRBV7-6
D gene: TRBD1
J gene: TRBJ2-2
clone size: many
CDR3 DNA: TGTGCCAGCAGCTTTGGACCAGGGACAGACGCCGGGGAGCTGTTTTTT
CDR3 protein: CASSFGPGTDAGELFF

V gene: TRBV6-1
D gene: NA
J gene: TRBJ2-1
clone size: many
CDR3 DNA: TGTGCCAGCAGTGAATCCGTAAACAATGAGCAGTTCTTC
CDR3 protein: CASSESVNNEQFF

V gene: TRBV7-7
D gene: TRBD1
J gene: TRBJ2-5
clone size: many
CDR3 DNA: TGTGCCAGCAGCCTTATGGACAGGGACGAAGAGACCCAGTACTTC
CDR3 protein: CASSLMDRDEETQYF

V gene: TRBV6-6
D gene: NA
J gene: TRBJ1-1
clone size: NA
CDR3 DNA: TGTGCTGTGGGGAGTGACACTGAAGCTTTCTTT
CDR3 protein: CAVGSDTEAFF

V gene: TRBV11-2
D gene: NA
J gene: TRBJ1-1
clone size: few
CDR3 DNA: TGTGCCAGCAGCTTGATCAGAGGGGGCACTGAAGCTTTCTTT
CDR3 protein: CASSLIRGGTEAFF

V gene: TRBV19
D gene: TRBD1
J gene: TRBJ1-2
clone size: many
CDR3 DNA: TGTGCCAGTAGTATGACAGGGGACGATGGCTACACCTTC
CDR3 protein: CASSMTGDDGYTF